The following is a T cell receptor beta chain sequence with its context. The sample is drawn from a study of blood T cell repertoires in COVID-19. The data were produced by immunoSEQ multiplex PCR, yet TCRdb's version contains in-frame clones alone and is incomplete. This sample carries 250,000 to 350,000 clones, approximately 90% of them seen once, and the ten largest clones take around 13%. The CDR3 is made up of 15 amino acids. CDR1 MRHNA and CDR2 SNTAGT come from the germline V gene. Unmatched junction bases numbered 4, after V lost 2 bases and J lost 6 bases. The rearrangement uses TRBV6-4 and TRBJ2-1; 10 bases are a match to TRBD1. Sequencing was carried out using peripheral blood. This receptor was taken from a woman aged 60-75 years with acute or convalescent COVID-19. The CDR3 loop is CASSDGDRGGNEQFF. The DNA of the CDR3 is TGTGCCAGCAGTGACGGGGACAGGGGAGGCAATGAGCAGTTCTTC.